A single sample is the source of the 17 T cell receptor beta chains below, sequenced in a study of identical twins. MiXCR, applied by TCRdb to the 5' RACE reads, yields one record per CDR3 protein. The table has about 220,000 distinct CDR3 sequences, over 5% seen once. These same data were also listed under a study on T cells expressing NK-cell markers.

Sample: CD8+ T cells sorted from blood. The source of these receptors is a woman younger than 30 in good health.

The chain combines TRBV30 with TRBJ2-7; D may be TRBD1 or TRBD2 (5 bases each). The ends were cut back, 4 bases at V and 5 bases at J, with 12 bases in the middle. CDR3 length equals 12 residues. Germline V gene sequence: CDR1 GTSNPN, CDR2 SVGIG (reference sequence). The CDR3 DNA reads as TGTGCCTGGAAAGATTCGGGGCACGAGCAGTACTTC. This translates into CAWKDSGHEQYF.

Ten or more counts support this clonotype. The chain carries TRBV14 and TRBJ2-3, with 9 bases aligning to TRBD2. The CDR3 runs 15 residues. Trimming cost V 4 bases and J 1 base; bases outside gene matches: 3. Per germline, CDR1 SGHDN and CDR2 FVKESK. In nucleotides, the CDR3 is TGTGCCAGCAGCCTTCTAGCGGGACGCACAGATACGCAGTATTTT. Its translation: CASSLLAGRTDTQYF.

The chain combines TRBV9 with TRBJ1-5; D unclear. The CDR3 has 15 amino acids. Trimming stripped 0 bases from V and 4 bases from J, with 11 bases between. Germline CDR1 and CDR2: SGDLS and YYNGEE. The chain's CDR3 is CASSVGGLSNQPQHF. CDR3 nucleotides: TGTGCCAGCAGCGTAGGCGGTCTGAGTAATCAGCCCCAGCATTTT.

At least ten counts were recorded for this clonotype. This chain joins TRBV5-1 and TRBJ2-7, with TRBD2 matching over 8 bases. Per the germline V gene, CDR1 is SGHRS and CDR2 is YFSETQ. The CDR3 extends over 14 amino acids. V gave up 5 bases and J gave up 3 bases; unmatched junction bases: 7. CDR3 sequence (DNA): TGCGCCAGCAGGGTTAGCGGGGAAAGCTACGAGCAGTACTTC. It specifies CASRVSGESYEQYF.

This clonotype has just a few counts. The chain uses TRBV6-1 and TRBJ1-4; 9 bases map to TRBD1. Looked up from germline, CDR1 is MNHNS and CDR2 is SASEGT. With V trimmed by 6 bases and J by 12 bases, 11 bases remained unmatched. This CDR3 has 14 residues. The CDR3 loop reads CASRDGQGTQELFF. DNA for the CDR3: TGTGCCAGCAGGGACGGACAGGGGACTCAGGAACTGTTTTTT.

This clonotype was seen a few times. The CDR3 loop is CASSQEGGPGSSGRDHEQFF. The CDR3, as DNA: TGCGCCAGCAGCCAAGAAGGTGGGCCAGGTTCTAGCGGGAGGGATCATGAGCAGTTCTTC. V and J are TRBV4-3 and TRBJ2-1; TRBD2 agrees at 12 bases. V was pared by 0 bases and J by 8 bases, with 17 bases of the junction left unmatched. The CDR3 length is 20 residues. Germline CDR1 is LGHNA and CDR2 is YSLEER.

This rearrangement joins TRBV7-9 to TRBJ2-3; D ambiguous. CDR1 SEHNR and CDR2 FQNEAQ come from the germline V gene (reference sequence). This CDR3 comprises 16 residues. Trimming pared 3 bases from V and 2 bases from J, leaving 15 bases between. The CDR3 coding sequence is TGTGCCAGCAGCTTCCCGGACGGAGTGAACACAGATACGCAGTATTTT. Its translation: CASSFPDGVNTDTQYF.

This clonotype was counted only a few times. The rearrangement uses TRBV25-1 and TRBJ2-2; a weak D match, TRBD2 (6 bases). This CDR3 has 15 residues. Germline lookup yields CDR1 MGHDK and CDR2 SYGVNS. With 8 bases removed from V and 0 bases from J, the gap between germline ends came to 13 bases. CDR3 loop: CASRGGLANTGELFF. The CDR3 DNA reads TGTGCCAGCCGAGGAGGGCTAGCGAACACCGGGGAGCTGTTTTTT. The entire variable domain, with the rest obtained from reference TRBV25-1 and TRBJ2-2, is as follows: EADIYQTPRYLVIGTGKKITLECSQTMGHDKMYWYQQDPGMELHLIHYSYGVNSTEKGDLSSESTVSRIRTEHFPLTLESARPSHTSQYLCASRGGLANTGELFFGEGSRLTVL.

This clonotype was seen ten or more times. CDR3 DNA: TGCAGCGCCCGGGACAGGCCCGAGATAAGCACAGATACGCAGTATTTT. Translation gives CSARDRPEISTDTQYF. The V call is TRBV29-1, the J call TRBJ2-3, with 8 bases fitting TRBD1. There are 16 residues in the CDR3. Germline CDR1 is SQVTM and CDR2 is ANQGSEA. Trimming took 7 bases from V and 0 from J; bases not matched to a gene: 12.

The chain has TRBV5-5 and TRBJ2-7; D is possibly TRBD1 (6 bases). Germline values: CDR1 SGHKS, CDR2 YYEKEE (reference sequence). The CDR3 is made up of 15 amino acids. Trimming cost V 0 bases and J 0 bases, with 10 bases left between them. This chain's CDR3 is CASSLDSGASYEQYF. In DNA form, the CDR3 reads TGTGCCAGCAGCTTGGATTCAGGGGCCTCCTACGAGCAGTACTTC.

This clonotype was detected only a few times. The chain links TRBV10-3 to TRBJ1-1; 7 bases are shared with TRBD1. V dropped 8 bases and J dropped 6; count of bases not matched to a gene: 12. The CDR3 consists of 14 residues. Per the germline V gene, CDR1 is ENHRY and CDR2 is SYGVKD. CDR3 bases: TGTGCCATCGGCGACATAACAGGGGACGCTGAAGCTTTCTTT. Its protein is CAIGDITGDAEAFF.

In this sample, this clonotype turned up many times. The chain carries TRBV6-2 or TRBV6-3 and TRBJ2-7; D might be TRBD2 (6 bases). V was clipped by 2 bases and J by 0 bases, with 11 bases between them. The CDR3 consists of 15 residues. The germline V gene encodes CDR1 MNHEY and CDR2 SVGEGT. The chain's CDR3 is CASSYRTTVSYEQYF. The CDR3 bases are TGTGCCAGCAGTTACAGGACTACGGTCTCCTACGAGCAGTACTTC.

Ten or more counts support this clonotype. CDR3 nucleotide sequence: TGTGCCAGCAGCACGGGCCTCTCCGGCGAGCAGTACTTC. It translates to CASSTGLSGEQYF. J is TRBJ2-7 and V is TRBV28; D is unclear. This CDR3 has 13 residues. Trimming took 6 bases from V and 6 from J, leaving 15 bases between them. Germline-derived CDR1 and CDR2 are MDHEN and SYDVKM. The full variable domain, in which reference TRBV28 and TRBJ2-7 provide the parts outside the CDR3, is DVKVTQSSRYLVKRTGEKVFLECVQDMDHENMFWYRQDPGLGLRLIYFSYDVKMKEKGDIPEGYSVSREKKERFSLILESASTNQTSMYLCASSTGLSGEQYFGPGTRLTVT.

The sample holds many counts of this clonotype. This chain joins TRBV7-2 and TRBJ2-4; D might be TRBD2 (6 bases). V was clipped by 0 bases and J by 0 bases, with 21 bases between them. CDR1 SGHTA and CDR2 FQGNSA come from the germline V gene. The CDR3 has 20 amino acids. The CDR3 loop reads CASSLALESGRRLAKNIQYF. The CDR3 bases are TGTGCCAGCAGCTTAGCGCTAGAGTCGGGGAGGAGACTAGCCAAAAACATTCAGTACTTC.

This clonotype was counted at least ten times. The V gene is TRBV7-8, the J gene TRBJ2-1, with 8 bases matching TRBD2. V was clipped by 0 bases and J by 7 bases; unmatched bases: 8. Germline-derived CDR1 and CDR2 are SGHVS and FQNEAQ. There are 16 residues in the CDR3. CDR3 amino acids: CASSLATGGAPNEQFF. In nucleotides, the CDR3 is TGTGCCAGCAGCTTAGCGACCGGGGGGGCTCCTAATGAGCAGTTCTTC.

The chain combines TRBV6-2 or TRBV6-3 with TRBJ2-7; a weak D match, TRBD2 (6 bases). The V end was cut by 4 bases, the J end by 5 bases, with 21 bases between. The CDR3 is 16 residues long. Germline values: CDR1 MNHEY, CDR2 SVGEGT. CDR3 region: CASSFNPKGLEDEQYF. The CDR3 DNA reads TGTGCCAGCAGTTTTAACCCGAAGGGACTTGAGGACGAGCAGTACTTC.

Many counts were recorded for this clonotype. The chain uses TRBV11-2 and TRBJ2-1; D tentatively reads TRBD1 or TRBD2 (5 bases each). Per the germline V gene, CDR1 is SGHAT and CDR2 is FQNNGV. The CDR3 runs to 13 residues. The ends were cut back, 5 bases at V and 6 bases at J, with 11 bases in the middle. The CDR3 DNA is TGTGCCAGCAGCCTAGGGACCGCCAATGAGCAGTTCTTC. Protein product: CASSLGTANEQFF.